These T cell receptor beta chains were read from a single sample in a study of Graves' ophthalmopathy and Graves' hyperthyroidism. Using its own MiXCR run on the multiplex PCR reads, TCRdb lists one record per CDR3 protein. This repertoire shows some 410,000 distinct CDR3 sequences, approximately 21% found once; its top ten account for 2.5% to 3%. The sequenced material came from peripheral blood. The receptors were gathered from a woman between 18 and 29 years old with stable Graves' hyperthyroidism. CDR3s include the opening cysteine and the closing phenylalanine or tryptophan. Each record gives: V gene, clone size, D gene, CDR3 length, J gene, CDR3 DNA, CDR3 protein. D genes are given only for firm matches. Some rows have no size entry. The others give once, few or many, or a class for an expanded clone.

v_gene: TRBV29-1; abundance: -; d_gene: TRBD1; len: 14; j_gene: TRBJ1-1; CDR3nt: TGCAGCGTGCGACAGGGGGCAGGGGACACTGAAGCTTTCTTT; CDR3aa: CSVRQGAGDTEAFF
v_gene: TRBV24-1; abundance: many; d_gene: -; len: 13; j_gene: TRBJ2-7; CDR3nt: TGTGCCACCATCTTCGGGCTAAACTACGAGCAGTACTTC; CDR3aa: CATIFGLNYEQYF
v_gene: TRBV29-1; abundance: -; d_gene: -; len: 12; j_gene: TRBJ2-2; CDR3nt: TGCAGCGTTCCAAGACAGACCGGGGAGCTGTTTTTT; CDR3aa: CSVPRQTGELFF
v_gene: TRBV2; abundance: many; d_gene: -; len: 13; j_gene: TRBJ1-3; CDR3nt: TGTGCCGGAGCGGAGGGGCCTGGAAACACCATATATTTT; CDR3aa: CAGAEGPGNTIYF
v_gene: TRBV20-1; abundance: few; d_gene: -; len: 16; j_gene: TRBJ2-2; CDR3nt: TGCAGTGCTAGAGCCCGATTTGGACGGGGCACCGGGGAGCTGTTTTTT; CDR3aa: CSARARFGRGTGELFF
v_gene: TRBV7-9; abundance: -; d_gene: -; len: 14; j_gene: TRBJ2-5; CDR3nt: TGTGCCAGCAGCCCCAGTCGCCGGGTTGAGACCCAGTACTTC; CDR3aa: CASSPSRRVETQYF
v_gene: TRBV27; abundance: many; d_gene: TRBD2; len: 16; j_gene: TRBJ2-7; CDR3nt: TGTGCCAGCAGTTTGGGACTACCAGGAATGCCCTACGAGCAGTACTTC; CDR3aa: CASSLGLPGMPYEQYF
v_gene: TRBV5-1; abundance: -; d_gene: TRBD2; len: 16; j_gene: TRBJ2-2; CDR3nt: TGCGTCTGCAGTTTCGGGACTATCGGGAGAACCGGGGAGCTGTTTTTT; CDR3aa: CVCSFGTIGRTGELFF
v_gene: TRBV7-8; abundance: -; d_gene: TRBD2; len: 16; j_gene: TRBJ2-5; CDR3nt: TGTGCCAGCAGCTTACGTAGACTAGCGGTTCAAGAGACCCAGTACTTC; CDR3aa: CASSLRRLAVQETQYF
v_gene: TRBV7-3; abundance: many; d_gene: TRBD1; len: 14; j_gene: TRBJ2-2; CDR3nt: TGTGCCAGCAGCTCTGACAGGGGCACCGGGGAGCTGTTTTTT; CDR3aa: CASSSDRGTGELFF
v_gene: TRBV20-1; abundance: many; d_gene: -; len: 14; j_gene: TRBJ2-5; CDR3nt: TGCAGTGCCCCAGGGGAGGGGGTCAAAGAGACCCAGTACTTC; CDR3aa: CSAPGEGVKETQYF
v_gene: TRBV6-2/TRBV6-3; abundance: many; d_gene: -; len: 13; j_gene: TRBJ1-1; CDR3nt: TGTCATTCGAAGCAGAGTGGGAACACTGAAGCTTTCTTT; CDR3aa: CHSKQSGNTEAFF
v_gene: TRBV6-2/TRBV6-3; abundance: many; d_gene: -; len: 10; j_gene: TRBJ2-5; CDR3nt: TGTGCCTGCAGGATGGGGGGAGAGTACTTC; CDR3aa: CACRMGGEYF
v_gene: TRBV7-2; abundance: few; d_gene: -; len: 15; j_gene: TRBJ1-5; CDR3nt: TGTGCCAGCAGCCCGGCGGGGGGCTGGGGTCAGCCCCAGCATTTT; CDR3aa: CASSPAGGWGQPQHF
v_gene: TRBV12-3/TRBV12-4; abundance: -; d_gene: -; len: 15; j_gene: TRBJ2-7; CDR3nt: TGTGCCAGCAGCTCTACAGGGCAACATTTCTACGAGCAGTACTTC; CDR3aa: CASSSTGQHFYEQYF
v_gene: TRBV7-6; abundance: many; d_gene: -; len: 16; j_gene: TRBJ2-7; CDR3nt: TGTGCCAGCAGCCTGAAGACAGGGAGGATGGCCTACGAGCAGTACTTC; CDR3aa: CASSLKTGRMAYEQYF
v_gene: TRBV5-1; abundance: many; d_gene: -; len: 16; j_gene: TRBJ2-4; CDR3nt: TGCGCCAGCAGCTTGGAAGGGGTGGGAGGCGAAAACATTAAGTACTTC; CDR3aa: CASSLEGVGGENIKYF
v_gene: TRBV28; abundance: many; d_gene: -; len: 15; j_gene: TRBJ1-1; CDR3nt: TGTGCCAGCAGTAAGGGAGTCGAGGGACACACTGAAGCTTTCTTT; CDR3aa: CASSKGVEGHTEAFF
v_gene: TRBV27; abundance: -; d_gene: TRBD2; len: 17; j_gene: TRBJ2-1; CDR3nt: TGTGCCAGCAGTTTAAAGCCGGGACTAGCAGCTTACAATGAGCAGTTCTTC; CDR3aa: CASSLKPGLAAYNEQFF
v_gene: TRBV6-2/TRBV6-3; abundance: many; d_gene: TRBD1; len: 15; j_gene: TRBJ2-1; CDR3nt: TGTGCCAGCACCTTAGGGGACAGGGCCTACAATGAGCAGTTCTTC; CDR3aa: CASTLGDRAYNEQFF
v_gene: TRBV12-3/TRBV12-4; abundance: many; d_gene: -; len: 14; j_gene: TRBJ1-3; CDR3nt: TGTGCCAGCAGTTTCTCGACTGGGCGAAACACCATATATTTT; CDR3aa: CASSFSTGRNTIYF
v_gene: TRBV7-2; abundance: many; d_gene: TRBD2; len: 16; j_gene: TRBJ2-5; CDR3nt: TGTGCCAGCAGCTTCCGTTGGCGGGAGGGCCGGGAGACCCAGTACTTC; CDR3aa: CASSFRWREGRETQYF
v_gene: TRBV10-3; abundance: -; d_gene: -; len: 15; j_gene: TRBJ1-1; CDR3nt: TGTGCCATCAGTGAGGACAGGCCCATGAACACTGAAGCTTTCTTT; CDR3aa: CAISEDRPMNTEAFF
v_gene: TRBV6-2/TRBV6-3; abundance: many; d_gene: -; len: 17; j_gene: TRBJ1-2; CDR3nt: TGTGCCAGCAGTCCGGCTTCCTACACGGAATACACCTATGGCTACACCTTC; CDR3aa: CASSPASYTEYTYGYTF
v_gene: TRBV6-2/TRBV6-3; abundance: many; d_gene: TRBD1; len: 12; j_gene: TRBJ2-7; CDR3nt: TGTGCCAGCAGTTACGGACAGGGTCGGGCGCACTTC; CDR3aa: CASSYGQGRAHF
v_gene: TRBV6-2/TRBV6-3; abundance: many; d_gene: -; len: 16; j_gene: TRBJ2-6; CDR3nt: TGTGCCAGCAGTCCTACAGTGAACTCTGGGGCCAACGTCCTGACTTTC; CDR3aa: CASSPTVNSGANVLTF
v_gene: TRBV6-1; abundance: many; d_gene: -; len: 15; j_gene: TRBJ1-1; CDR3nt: TGTGCCAGCAGTGAATTACAGATACTGAACACTGAAGCTTTCTTT; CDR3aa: CASSELQILNTEAFF